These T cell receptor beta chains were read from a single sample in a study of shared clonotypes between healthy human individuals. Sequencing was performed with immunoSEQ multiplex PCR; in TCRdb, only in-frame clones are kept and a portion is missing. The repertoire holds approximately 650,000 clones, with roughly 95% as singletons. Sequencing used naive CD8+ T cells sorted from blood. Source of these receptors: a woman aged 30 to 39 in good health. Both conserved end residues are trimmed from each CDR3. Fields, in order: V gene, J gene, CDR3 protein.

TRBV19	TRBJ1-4	ASHGGLGEKLF
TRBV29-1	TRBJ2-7	SVEEVGAGYEQY
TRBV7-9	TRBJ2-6	ASRTGRGRSGANVLT
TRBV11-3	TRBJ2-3	ASSWGGSMDTQY
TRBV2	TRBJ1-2	ASRTTGTGNYGYT
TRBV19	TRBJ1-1	ASSQLFGTVNTEAF
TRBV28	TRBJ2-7	ASSLFNSGANSYEQY
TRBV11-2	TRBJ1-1	ASSLAGNTEAF
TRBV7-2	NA	ASSLGGAVSYEQY
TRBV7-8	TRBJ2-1	ASSSSRISYNEQF
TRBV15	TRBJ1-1	ATSRDGAATEAF
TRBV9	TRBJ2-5	ASSQLAGGPETQY
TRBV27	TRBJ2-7	ASGVGEPYEQY
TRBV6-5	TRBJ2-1	ASRPTSGSYNEQF
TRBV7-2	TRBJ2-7	ASSLGGLESLY
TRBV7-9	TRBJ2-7	ASSLSIYEQY
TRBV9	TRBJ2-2	ASSQDMGPLTGELF
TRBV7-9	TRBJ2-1	ASSSPGTSGRFEQF
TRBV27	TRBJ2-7	ASSLRWGSSYEQY
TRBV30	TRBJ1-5	AWTGVGQSNQPQH
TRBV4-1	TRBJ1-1	ASSQVQGSNTEAF
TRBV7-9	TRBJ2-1	ASSPRLADYNEQF
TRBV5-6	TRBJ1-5	ASSLGASRHQPQH
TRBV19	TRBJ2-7	ASSSLAGGPGYEQY
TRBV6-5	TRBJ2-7	ASSYGSSGIYEQY
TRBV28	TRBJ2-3	ANSQSSSTDTQY
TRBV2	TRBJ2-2	ASSEGVGQFGELF
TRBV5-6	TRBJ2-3	ASSFRDTPTDTQY
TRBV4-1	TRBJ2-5	ASSQVGHAETQY
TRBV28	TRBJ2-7	ASSLTGTSYEQY
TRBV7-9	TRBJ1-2	ASSLVMDSNYGYT
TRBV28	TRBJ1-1	ASSLGRSTEAF
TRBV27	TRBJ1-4	ASSLSPVALGATNEKLF
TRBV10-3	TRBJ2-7	AISESSPMVYEQY
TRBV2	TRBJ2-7	ASSGQGVTYEQY
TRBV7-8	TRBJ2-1	ALKGTVESVRDNEQF
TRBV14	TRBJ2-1	ASSQGGTSGTNEQF
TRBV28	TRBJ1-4	ASSLRDRTNEKLF